These 17 T cell receptor beta chains originate from one sample sequenced in a study of shared T cell receptors in the human thymus (dated by TCRdb to the early 2020s). Libraries came from the immunoSEQ multiplex PCR assay. TCRdb obtained this table from immuneACCESS and retained in-frame rearrangements with V and J assigned. These tables miss some clones; where compared with another copy, unresolved V genes account for less than half of the shortfall, and the remainder is unexplained. The sample table lists over 450,000 clones, around three quarters of them with a count of one. The top ten constitute roughly 0.013% of the sample. These same records also appear under a second study, on human thymus T cells.

The sample was thymocytes. The receptor source for this set is a boy younger than two with a congenital heart defect. Donor details come from another sample of the same person, matched by shared clones.

The chain has TRBV9 and TRBJ1-1; D is ambiguous. Trimming took off 0 bases at V and 3 bases at J, with 12 bases between the two ends. The CDR3 is 15 amino acids. The V gene's germline CDR1 is SGDLS and CDR2 YYNGEE. The CDR3 bases are TGTGCCAGCAGCGTAGGAGGAGGAGGGTACACTGAAGCTTTCTTT. It is translated as CASSVGGGGYTEAFF.

This chain links TRBV5-1 with TRBJ1-1; D unclear. CDR3 length equals 15 residues. V lost 0 bases to trimming and J lost 5 bases, with 14 bases between them. Germline assignment: CDR1 SGHRS and CDR2 YFSETQ. The CDR3 region is CASSLAGFVETEAFF. CDR3 bases: TGCGCCAGCAGCTTGGCCGGCTTCGTGGAGACTGAAGCTTTCTTT.

The chain carries TRBV19 and TRBJ1-5; 9 bases line up with TRBD1. In germline, CDR1 is LNHDA, CDR2 SQIVND (reference sequence). V shed 9 bases, J shed 2 bases, and the junction held 8 bases outside the gene matches. The CDR3 covers 15 residues. CDR3 amino acids: CASTDRGLGNQPQHF. The CDR3 region has the DNA TGTGCCAGCACTGACAGGGGGTTGGGCAATCAGCCCCAGCATTTT.

This chain joins TRBV6-5 and TRBJ2-7; D might be TRBD1 (6 bases). Per germline, CDR1 MNHEY and CDR2 SVGAGI. The CDR3 sequence is 14 residues long. The germline V and J ends were trimmed by 2 bases and 5 bases, with 13 bases remaining between them. DNA of the CDR3: TGTGCCAGCAGTTACCACGGACAGCAGAACGAGCAGTACTTC. Translation: CASSYHGQQNEQYF.

The chain recombines TRBV12-5 with TRBJ2-2, with D unclear. There are 14 residues in the CDR3. Germline values: CDR1 LGHNT, CDR2 FRNRAP. V lost 10 bases and J lost 6, with 18 bases in between. The CDR3: CANLSGANPGELFF. The CDR3 region has the DNA TGTGCTAATCTGTCGGGTGCCAACCCCGGGGAGCTGTTTTTT.

The V call is TRBV11-2, the J call TRBJ1-2, with D possibly matching TRBD1 (6 bases). The CDR3 loop spans 19 amino acids. CDR1 SGHAT and CDR2 FQNNGV come from the germline V gene. Trimming left V 0 bases short and J 4 bases short, with 24 bases between. The DNA of the CDR3 is TGTGCCAGCAGCTTAGATCCCCGCCGGGCTGGACAGCCTAGCTATGGCTACACCTTC. It translates to CASSLDPRRAGQPSYGYTF.

The chain is built from TRBV30 and TRBJ2-7; 7 bases are a match to TRBD2. The ends lost 4 bases at V and 2 bases at J; junction bases unmatched: 8. The germline V gene has CDR1 GTSNPN and CDR2 SVGIG (reference sequence). The length of the CDR3 is 14 residues. CDR3 DNA sequence: TGTGCCTGGACTGGCAGCGGGACCCCCTACGAGCAGTACTTC. It specifies CAWTGSGTPYEQYF.

The J gene is TRBJ1-2, the V gene TRBV5-6; D gene uncertain. V lost 0 bases and J lost 2, with 14 bases in between. CDR1 SGHDT and CDR2 YYEEEE come from the germline V gene. This CDR3 is 16 amino acids long. In DNA form, the CDR3 reads TGTGCCAGCAGCTTGGCCATCCTAGCAGGAAACTATGGCTACACCTTC. Translation: CASSLAILAGNYGYTF.

This chain connects TRBV29-1 to TRBJ2-1, with 8 bases lining up with TRBD1. V lost 7 bases and J lost 3; bases outside the gene matches: 14. The CDR3 has 16 amino acids. CDR1 and CDR2 (germline): SQVTM, ANQGSEA. Here the CDR3 reads CSATPGGNSLYNEQFF. The CDR3 DNA reads as TGCAGCGCCACCCCAGGGGGCAACTCTCTCTACAATGAGCAGTTCTTC.

The chain carries TRBV15 and TRBJ2-5; 9 bases match TRBD2. The germline V gene has CDR1 LNHNV and CDR2 YYDKDF (reference sequence). J was trimmed by 5 bases and V by 4 bases; bases with no gene match: 20. The length of the CDR3 is 19 residues. DNA for the CDR3: TGTGCCACCAGCACGAGTTGGGACAGCGGGAGGACACGGGAGGAGACCCAGTACTTC. Its protein product is CATSTSWDSGRTREETQYF.

The chain is built from TRBV5-8 and TRBJ1-2; D not certain. From germline, CDR1 is SGHTS and CDR2 YDEGEE. The CDR3 runs to 16 residues. V lost 3 bases and J 4 bases, leaving 19 bases between the germline ends. CDR3 DNA: TGTGCCAGCAGCTCCCGGTTGGGCACCCAAACCTATGGCTACACCTTC. Protein sequence: CASSSRLGTQTYGYTF.

This chain uses TRBV19 with TRBJ2-2; D is possibly TRBD2 (6 bases). With 6 bases removed from V and 8 bases from J, the gap between germline ends came to 19 bases. Germline values: CDR1 LNHDA, CDR2 SQIVND (reference sequence). There are 15 residues in the CDR3. The CDR3 bases are TGTGCCAGTAGGCCCCGGGGGAGAGTTCGGGGGGAGCTGTTTTTT. Protein: CASRPRGRVRGELFF.

The gene calls are TRBV7-2 and TRBJ1-4; D is undetermined. Trimming pared 1 base from V and 1 base from J, leaving 10 bases between. The V gene's germline CDR1 is SGHTA and CDR2 FQGNSA. The length of the CDR3 is 16 residues. CDR3 protein: CASSLVGDLTNEKLFF. The CDR3 bases are TGTGCCAGCAGCTTAGTGGGAGACCTAACTAATGAAAAACTGTTTTTT.

This chain connects TRBV5-5 to TRBJ1-1, with D unclear. V was pared by 5 bases and J by 1 base, with 6 bases between. CDR3 length equals 12 residues. Germline V gene lookup returns CDR1 SGHKS and CDR2 YYEKEE (reference sequence). CDR3 protein: CASSSGNTEAFF. The CDR3, as DNA: TGTGCCAGCAGTTCAGGGAACACTGAAGCTTTCTTT. Supplemented by reference TRBV5-5 and TRBJ1-1, the full variable domain reads DAGVTQSPTHLIKTRGQQVTLRCSPISGHKSVSWYQQVLGQGPQFIFQYYEKEERGRGNFPDRFSARQFPNYSSELNVNALLLGDSALYLCASSSGNTEAFFGQGTRLTVV.

Here the CDR3 reads CASKQVNEQFF. The CDR3 region has the DNA TGTGCCAGCAAACAGGTTAATGAGCAGTTCTTC. The V gene is TRBV6-1, the J gene TRBJ2-1; a weak D match, TRBD1 (5 bases). Germline assignment: CDR1 MNHNS and CDR2 SASEGT. The germline V and J ends were trimmed by 7 bases and 7 bases, with 8 bases remaining between them. The CDR3 is made up of 11 amino acids.

The gene calls are TRBV27 and TRBJ2-1, with D possibly TRBD2 on 5 matching bases. Between the trimmed V and J ends, which lost 2 bases and 9 bases, there was a span of 14 bases. Germline V lookup: CDR1 MNHEY, CDR2 SMNVEV (reference sequence). CDR3 size: 14 residues. The CDR3 region is CASSLEASLSEQFF. CDR3 DNA: TGTGCCAGCAGTTTAGAGGCTAGCTTGAGTGAGCAGTTCTTC.

The genes are TRBV27 and TRBJ2-5; possible D gene TRBD2, 7 bases. The CDR3 spans 15 residues. CDR1 is MNHEY and CDR2 is SMNVEV in the germline V gene (reference sequence). Trimming took 0 bases from V and 5 from J, leaving 13 bases between them. For the CDR3, the DNA is TGTGCCAGCAGTTTATCGCGGGGGCGCGGGGAGACCCAGTACTTC. Protein sequence: CASSLSRGRGETQYF.